What follows are 23 T cell receptor beta chains derived from one specimen sequenced in a study of cytomegalovirus exposure and HLA in healthy donors. Vbeta (60) and Jbeta (13) primers were used in the PCR. Clones were read by immunoSEQ multiplex PCR, and TCRdb kept only the in-frame ones, dropping some. The repertoire includes 200,000 or so clones, 84% of them detected once, and 0.26% sits in the top ten. Source material: PBMCs. These receptors were obtained from a boy younger than 18 in good health and CMV-seronegative.

The chain uses TRBV20-1 and TRBJ2-1, with no clear D. Germline V CDR1 and CDR2: DFQATT, SNEGSKA (reference sequence). The V end was cut by 3 bases, the J end by 10 bases, with 7 bases between. The CDR3 contains 10 residues. The CDR3 loop is CSASLREQFF. DNA of the CDR3: TGCAGTGCTAGCCTGAGGGAGCAGTTCTTC.

The chain has TRBV7-3 and TRBJ2-2; 8 positions agree with TRBD2. The trim removed 4 bases at V and 5 bases at J, leaving 3 bases unmatched. The CDR3 contains 14 residues. Germline V lookup: CDR1 SGHTA, CDR2 FQGTGA. DNA for the CDR3: TGTGCCAGCAGCTCCATAGCGGGGACCGGGGAGCTGTTTTTT. Its translation: CASSSIAGTGELFF.

This chain connects TRBV4-1 to TRBJ2-1; the match to TRBD2 covers 11 bases. The CDR3 totals 15 residues. Germline V lookup: CDR1 MGHRA, CDR2 YSYEKL. V shed 6 bases and J 6 bases; nucleotides not matched to a gene: 7. The CDR3 nucleotides read TGCGCCAGCAGGCCGGGACTAGCGGTTCTCAATGAGCAGTTCTTC. This sequence encodes CASRPGLAVLNEQFF.

V and J are TRBV7-3 and TRBJ2-3; the match to TRBD2 covers 10 bases. The CDR3 extends over 15 amino acids. Germline V gene lookup returns CDR1 SGHTA and CDR2 FQGTGA. The V gene end was trimmed by 4 bases and the J gene end by 1 base; junction bases not matched to a gene: 2. The CDR3 DNA reads TGTGCCAGCAGCTACAGCGGGGGGGGCACAGATACGCAGTATTTT. Translation: CASSYSGGGTDTQYF.

The V call is TRBV6-5, the J call TRBJ2-1; the match to TRBD2 covers 10 bases. Germline trimming cut 4 bases from V and 9 bases from J; bases unmatched to any gene: 9. The CDR3 contains 15 residues. Germline CDR1 reads MNHEY; CDR2 reads SVGAGI. CDR3 nucleotide sequence: TGTGCCAGCAGTTTCTCTAGCGGGGGAGAAGGTGAGCAGTTCTTC. It translates to CASSFSSGGEGEQFF.

This chain joins TRBV7-8 and TRBJ2-2; 8 nucleotides line up with TRBD2. The J segment lost 9 bases and the V segment lost 5 bases, leaving 11 bases of the junction unmatched. The CDR3 has 15 amino acids. In germline, CDR1 is SGHVS, CDR2 FQNEAQ. The CDR3 coding sequence is TGTGCCAGCAGCCCCCGGGGGGGAGCCTCCTGGGAGCTGTTTTTT. Its translation: CASSPRGGASWELFF.

The chain has TRBV6-1 and TRBJ2-1, with a possible D match to TRBD1 (5 bases). CDR1 and CDR2 (germline): MNHNS, SASEGT. V gave up 2 bases and J gave up 2 bases, with 16 bases separating them. The CDR3 runs 17 residues. The CDR3 region is CASSESQTLTAYNEQFF. The CDR3 bases are TGTGCCAGCAGTGAATCCCAAACCTTGACAGCCTACAATGAGCAGTTCTTC.

The rearrangement joins TRBV27 to TRBJ2-7, with a tentative D call TRBD1 (6 bases). Germline V CDR1 and CDR2: MNHEY, SMNVEV (reference sequence). The V end was cut by 4 bases, the J end by 5 bases, with 15 bases between. The CDR3 length is 14 residues. The CDR3 protein is CASSSPGQSHEQYF. Written as DNA, the CDR3 is TGTGCCAGCAGTTCGCCGGGACAATCTCACGAGCAGTACTTC.

This sequence joins TRBV28 and TRBJ2-5; no firm D call. CDR3 length: 11 residues. Germline loops: CDR1 MDHEN, CDR2 SYDVKM. Deletions cut 4 bases from V and 7 bases from J, with 7 bases between. The chain's CDR3 is CASSSPPTQYF. The CDR3 nucleotides are TGTGCCAGCAGTTCCCCTCCGACCCAGTACTTC. The complete variable domain, with remaining parts taken from reference TRBV28 and TRBJ2-5, reads DVKVTQSSRYLVKRTGEKVFLECVQDMDHENMFWYRQDPGLGLRLIYFSYDVKMKEKGDIPEGYSVSREKKERFSLILESASTNQTSMYLCASSSPPTQYFGPGTRLLVL.

As to this clone: At one of its ends the junction is not consistent with the germline gene, which may arise from a read error. This CDR3 is CASRNSGQTENF. The CDR3 DNA reads as TGTGCCAGCAGAAATTCGGGACAGACTGAAAATTTT. V gene TRBV6-5 combines with J gene TRBJ1-6, with 7 nucleotides matching TRBD1. Germline assignment: CDR1 MNHEY and CDR2 SVGAGI. The CDR3 runs 12 residues.

This clone was counted a single time. The genes are TRBV30 and TRBJ2-2; weak D call: TRBD1 (6 bases). This CDR3 is built from 14 residues. Germline CDR1 and CDR2: GTSNPN and SVGIG (reference sequence). V was trimmed by 0 bases and J by 6 bases, leaving 11 bases between them. CDR3: CAWSVGRGAGELFF. The CDR3 region has the DNA TGTGCCTGGAGTGTAGGCAGGGGCGCCGGGGAGCTGTTTTTT.

This rearrangement joins TRBV6-5 to TRBJ2-5; possible D gene TRBD1, 5 bases. V gave up 5 bases and J gave up 8 bases, with 21 bases separating them. Germline V gives CDR1 MNHEY, CDR2 SVGAGI. The CDR3 covers 15 residues. The CDR3 sequence is CASSPLRANQGTQYF. The CDR3 region has the DNA TGTGCCAGCAGTCCCCTAAGGGCTAACCAGGGAACCCAGTACTTC.

V is TRBV2 and J is TRBJ1-5; the D is unclear. Germline assignment: CDR1 SNHLY and CDR2 FYNNEI. Trimming took 9 bases from V and 2 from J, leaving 8 bases between them. This CDR3 has 12 residues. For the CDR3, the DNA is TGTGCCAGTAAGAGTGGCAATCAGCCCCAGCATTTT. Residues: CASKSGNQPQHF.

The gene calls are TRBV21-1 and TRBJ2-2; the D segment call TRBD2 is taken from the table without a DNA check. TRBV21-1 is classified as a pseudogene. The CDR3 consists of 14 residues. CDR3 DNA: TGTGCCAGCAGGTTCGTCTCGAACACCGGGGAGCTGTTTTTT. Translated: CASRFVSNTGELFF.

V and J are TRBV19 and TRBJ1-2; 8 bases are a match to TRBD1. Per germline, CDR1 LNHDA and CDR2 SQIVND (reference sequence). This CDR3 is built from 15 residues. V trimming: 5 bases; J trimming: 7 bases; junction bases outside the gene matches: 12. CDR3 bases: TGTGCCAGTAGTCCGTGGGGACAGGCGGTACGTGGCTACACCTTC. Its protein product is CASSPWGQAVRGYTF.

This rearrangement joins TRBV7-2 to TRBJ1-2, with a tentative D call TRBD1 (5 bases). With 3 bases removed from V and 7 bases from J, the gap between germline ends came to 15 bases. CDR3 length: 14 residues. CDR1 is SGHTA and CDR2 is FQGNSA in the germline V gene. Here the CDR3 reads CASSFGVPGGGYTF. The CDR3 nucleotides are TGTGCCAGCAGCTTTGGGGTCCCGGGGGGTGGCTACACCTTC.

The chain couples TRBV28 to TRBJ2-1, with 13 nucleotides matching TRBD2. J was trimmed by 0 bases and V by 3 bases; bases with no gene match: 11. Looked up from germline, CDR1 is MDHEN and CDR2 is SYDVKM. There are 20 residues in the CDR3. This CDR3 is CASSFPNRLAGGISYNEQFF. CDR3 nucleotides: TGTGCCAGCAGTTTCCCCAACCGACTAGCGGGAGGAATCTCCTACAATGAGCAGTTCTTC.

The chain carries TRBV5-1 and TRBJ2-5, with a weak D call TRBD1 (5 bases). V was cut by 4 bases and J by 9 bases, with 25 bases left in between. The germline CDR1 and CDR2 sequences are SGHRS and YFSETQ. This CDR3 is built from 16 residues. CDR3 nucleotide sequence: TGCGCCAGCAGCCCAGATTTTGGGCGATCCTTAGGGGCCCAGTACTTC. Translated, it gives CASSPDFGRSLGAQYF. Full variable domain (rest looked up from reference TRBV5-1 and TRBJ2-5): KAGVTQTPRYLIKTRGQQVTLSCSPISGHRSVSWYQQTPGQGLQFLFEYFSETQRNKGNFPGRFSGRQFSNSRSEMNVSTLELGDSALYLCASSPDFGRSLGAQYFGPGTRLLVL.

The chain recombines TRBV27 with TRBJ2-7; TRBD2 might be the D (6 bases). With 2 bases removed from V and 4 bases from J, the gap between germline ends came to 9 bases. This CDR3 region has 13 residues. Germline loops: CDR1 MNHEY, CDR2 SMNVEV (reference sequence). The CDR3 DNA reads as TGTGCCAGCAGTTTACTAGCGTCGTACGAGCAGTACTTC. It encodes CASSLLASYEQYF.

V usage is TRBV11-2 and J usage is TRBJ1-2; a weak D match, TRBD1 (6 bases). CDR3 size: 12 residues. CDR1 is SGHAT and CDR2 is FQNNGV in the germline V gene. V lost 7 bases to trimming and J lost 9 bases, with 15 bases between them. CDR3 sequence: CASMSQGLRYTF. In DNA form, the CDR3 reads TGTGCCAGCATGTCACAGGGCTTGCGCTACACCTTC.

This clone was counted once. The V call is TRBV6-5, the J call TRBJ1-3; D gene ambiguous. The CDR3 totals 15 residues. The germline V gene has CDR1 MNHEY and CDR2 SVGAGI. V lost 7 bases and J lost 0, with 13 bases in between. CDR3 bases: TGTGCCAGCACTTTGAACGGGGACTCTGGAAACACCATATATTTT. The encoded protein is CASTLNGDSGNTIYF.

The J gene is TRBJ1-1, the V gene TRBV6-5; TRBD1 is a possible D gene (5 bases). V was clipped by 8 bases and J by 1 base, with 14 bases between them. The CDR3 is 14 amino acids. CDR1 is MNHEY, CDR2 SVGAGI, per germline. The CDR3 sequence is CASSAAGGNTEAFF. CDR3 bases: TGTGCCAGCTCCGCGGCGGGGGGGAACACTGAAGCTTTCTTT.

The chain employs TRBV5-1 and TRBJ2-3; 14 nucleotides match TRBD2. The V and J ends lost 4 bases and 8 bases, in that order; junction bases with no gene match: 9. Germline CDR1 reads SGHRS; CDR2 reads YFSETQ. There are 16 residues in the CDR3. CDR3 protein: CASSAGLAGGHSTQYF. Written as DNA, the CDR3 is TGCGCCAGCAGCGCCGGACTAGCGGGAGGTCATAGTACGCAGTATTTT.